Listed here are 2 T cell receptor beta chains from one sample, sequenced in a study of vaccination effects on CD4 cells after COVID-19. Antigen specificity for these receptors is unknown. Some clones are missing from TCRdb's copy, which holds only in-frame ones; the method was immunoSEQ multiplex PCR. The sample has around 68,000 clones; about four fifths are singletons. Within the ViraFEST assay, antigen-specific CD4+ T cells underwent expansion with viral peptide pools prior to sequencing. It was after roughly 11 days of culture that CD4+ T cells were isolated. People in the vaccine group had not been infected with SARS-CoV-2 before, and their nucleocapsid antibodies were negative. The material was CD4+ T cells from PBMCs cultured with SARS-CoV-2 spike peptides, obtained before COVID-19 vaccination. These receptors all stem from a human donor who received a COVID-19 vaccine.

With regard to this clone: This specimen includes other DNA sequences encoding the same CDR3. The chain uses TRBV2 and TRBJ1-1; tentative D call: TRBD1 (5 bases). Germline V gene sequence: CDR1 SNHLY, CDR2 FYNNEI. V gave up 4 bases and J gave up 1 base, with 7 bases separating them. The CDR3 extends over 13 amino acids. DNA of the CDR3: TGTGCCAGCAGTGGACAGCAGAACACTGAAGCTTTCTTT. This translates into CASSGQQNTEAFF.

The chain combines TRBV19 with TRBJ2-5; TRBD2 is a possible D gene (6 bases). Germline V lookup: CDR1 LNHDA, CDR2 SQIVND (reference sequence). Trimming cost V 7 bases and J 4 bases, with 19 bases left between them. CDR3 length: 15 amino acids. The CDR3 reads CASTPLGDSGETQYF. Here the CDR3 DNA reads TGTGCCAGTACTCCCCTGGGGGACTCGGGAGAGACCCAGTACTTC. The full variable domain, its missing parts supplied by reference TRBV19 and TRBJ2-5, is DGGITQSPKYLFRKEGQNVTLSCEQNLNHDAMYWYRQDPGQGLRLIYYSQIVNDFQKGDIAEGYSVSREKKESFPLTVTSAQKNPTAFYLCASTPLGDSGETQYFGPGTRLLVL.